One sample yielded the 30 T cell receptor beta chains listed below, sequenced in a study of blood T cells in healthy people across ages. Combining a sample-barcoded 5' primer with a J-beta primer mix, a second PCR ran for about 7 to 11 cycles. TCRdb independently ran MiXCR on the 5' RACE reads; one entry per CDR3 protein. The sample has about 640,000 distinct CDR3 sequences, 25% to 35% seen once. Material for sequencing was blood. The receptors derive from a woman of 80 years or more in good health.

Concerning this clonotype: The junction departs from germline at one end; a sequencing error may be responsible. The chain combines TRBV7-6 with TRBJ1-6; D gene uncertain. The CDR3 contains 13 residues. Germline values: CDR1 SGHVS, CDR2 FNYEAQ. CDR3 in DNA: TGTGCCAGCAGCTTCGGAAATAATTCACTCCTCCACTTT. Amino acids: CASSFGNNSLLHF. The full variable domain, completed using reference TRBV7-6 and TRBJ1-6, is GAGVSQSPRYKVTKRGQDVALRCDPISGHVSLYWYRQALGQGPEFLTYFNYEAQQDKSGLPNDRFSAERPEGSISTLTIQRTEQRDSAMYRCASSFGNNSLLHFGNGTRLTVT.

A note on this clonotype: A read error may explain this, as a much larger clone is one base away. The genes are TRBV7-2 and TRBJ2-1, with no clear D. The CDR3 totals 12 residues. The germline V gene encodes CDR1 SGHTA and CDR2 FQGNSA. V gave up 4 bases and J gave up 10 bases, with 11 bases separating them. The CDR3 bases are TGTGCCAGCAGCTGGAGTCAGTACGAGCAGTTCTTC. Translating gives CASSWSQYEQFF.

This clonotype has only a few counts. A junction end diverges from the germline sequence, so it may reflect a read error. This chain uses TRBV3-1 with TRBJ2-5, with a possible D match to TRBD2 (6 bases). The CDR3 has 15 residues. CDR1 is LGHDT and CDR2 is YNNKEL in the germline V gene (reference sequence). The DNA of the CDR3 is TGTGCCAGCAGCCAAGTGGTAGCGGTCCAAGAGGCCCAGTACTTC. It is translated as CASSQVVAVQEAQYF.

This chain joins TRBV20-1 and TRBJ1-5; D may be TRBD1 (5 bases). CDR3 size: 12 residues. Germline V gene data show CDR1 as DFQATT and CDR2 as SNEGSKA (reference sequence). Trimming took off 1 base at V and 6 bases at J, with 7 bases between the two ends. CDR3 sequence reads: CSARGGTQPQHF. In DNA form, the CDR3 reads TGCAGTGCTAGAGGAGGGACTCAGCCCCAGCATTTT.

V is TRBV4-1 and J is TRBJ2-1; D gene uncertain. The V end was cut by 9 bases, the J end by 1 base, with 7 bases between. CDR3 length equals 12 residues. The germline V gene has CDR1 MGHRA and CDR2 YSYEKL. The CDR3 DNA follows: TGCGCCAGTGGGGATTCCTACAATGAGCAGTTCTTC. Protein product: CASGDSYNEQFF.

This chain uses TRBV7-2 with TRBJ2-1; TRBD1 aligns across 7 bases. Germline-derived CDR1 and CDR2 are SGHTA and FQGNSA. This CDR3 contains 15 residues. V lost 5 bases to trimming and J lost 4 bases; unmatched junction nucleotides: 8. The CDR3, as DNA: TGTGCCAGCAGCCAAGGGGGACAGCGATACAATGAGCAGTTCTTC. Protein product: CASSQGGQRYNEQFF.

This clonotype was seen many times. V is TRBV30 and J is TRBJ2-5; 7 bases fit TRBD2. Trimming took 0 bases from V and 5 from J; bases not matched to a gene: 9. This CDR3 is built from 15 residues. From germline, CDR1 is GTSNPN and CDR2 SVGIG (reference sequence). In DNA, the CDR3 is TGTGCCTGGAGTGTACAGCGGGGACCTCGGGAGACCCAGTACTTC. This gives the protein CAWSVQRGPRETQYF.

V gene TRBV10-3 combines with J gene TRBJ2-3; D gene unclear. CDR1 ENHRY and CDR2 SYGVKD come from the germline V gene. Trimming pared 4 bases from V and 7 bases from J, leaving 15 bases between. CDR3 length: 14 residues. In DNA form, the CDR3 reads TGTGCCATCAGTGGGAAAGGCGACATTAATACGCAGTATTTT. Its translation is CAISGKGDINTQYF.

This clonotype was counted only a few times. Possible read error: a much larger clone is one base away. The chain employs TRBV6-5 and TRBJ2-7; 10 bases are shared with TRBD2. The V segment lost 8 bases and the J segment 3 bases; nucleotides outside the gene matches: 10. This CDR3 spans 15 amino acids. Germline V lookup: CDR1 MNHEY, CDR2 SVGAGI. CDR3 loop: CASWGRAGGSYEQYF. The CDR3 nucleotides are TGTGCCAGCTGGGGACGAGCGGGGGGGAGCTACGAGCAGTACTTC.

The V gene is TRBV20-1, the J gene TRBJ2-3; 11 bases line up with TRBD2. Germline V CDR1 and CDR2: DFQATT, SNEGSKA (reference sequence). The CDR3 has 15 amino acids. Germline trimming cut 4 bases from V and 3 bases from J; bases unmatched to any gene: 6. The CDR3 reads CSATDSGRATDTQYF. The CDR3 coding sequence is TGCAGTGCTACAGATAGCGGGAGGGCTACAGATACGCAGTATTTT.

This sequence joins TRBV5-1 and TRBJ1-1; 7 nucleotides match TRBD1. The CDR3 contains 16 residues. Germline CDR1 is SGHRS and CDR2 is YFSETQ. The V and J ends lost 0 bases and 10 bases, in that order; junction bases with no gene match: 15. The DNA for the CDR3 is TGCGCCAGCAGCTTGGTTGGTGCAGGGGGAGAAGGTGGAGCTTTCTTT. Translating it yields CASSLVGAGGEGGAFF. Looking up the rest from reference TRBV5-1 and TRBJ1-1 gives the full variable domain: KAGVTQTPRYLIKTRGQQVTLSCSPISGHRSVSWYQQTPGQGLQFLFEYFSETQRNKGNFPGRFSGRQFSNSRSEMNVSTLELGDSALYLCASSLVGAGGEGGAFFGQGTRLTVV.

The rearrangement joins TRBV6-1 to TRBJ1-1; a possible D gene is TRBD1 (6 bases). V gave up 7 bases and J gave up 0 bases, with 12 bases separating them. The CDR3 runs 14 residues. Germline assignment: CDR1 MNHNS and CDR2 SASEGT. The CDR3 coding sequence is TGTGCCAGCACCGAGGGGGTGCTGAACACTGAAGCTTTCTTT. It codes for CASTEGVLNTEAFF.

The chain couples TRBV5-1 to TRBJ1-1; no firm D call. V was clipped by 0 bases and J by 3 bases, with 9 bases between them. Germline CDR1 and CDR2: SGHRS and YFSETQ. The CDR3 is 14 residues long. The CDR3, as DNA: TGCGCCAGCAGCTTGGCGGGCGTTGACACTGAAGCTTTCTTT. Its translation is CASSLAGVDTEAFF. Combining the CDR3 with reference TRBV5-1 and TRBJ1-1 gives the whole variable domain KAGVTQTPRYLIKTRGQQVTLSCSPISGHRSVSWYQQTPGQGLQFLFEYFSETQRNKGNFPGRFSGRQFSNSRSEMNVSTLELGDSALYLCASSLAGVDTEAFFGQGTRLTVV.

In this sample, this clonotype turned up many times. A much bigger clone sits one base away, suggesting this may be a read error. The chain combines TRBV6-1 with TRBJ2-7; the D gene is possibly TRBD1 (5 bases). Germline CDR1 MNHNS, CDR2 SASEGT. The CDR3 sequence is 14 residues long. V was shortened by 6 bases and J by 5 bases, with 17 bases between the two germline ends. CDR3 protein: CASSSGISCHEQYF. CDR3 nucleotides: TGTGCCAGCAGCTCAGGGATCAGCTGCCACGAGCAGTACTTC.

This clonotype has at least ten counts. CDR3 in amino acids: CASSQRDSNQPQHF. DNA for the CDR3: TGTGCCAGCAGCCAGAGGGATTCCAATCAGCCCCAGCATTTT. The chain has TRBV7-9 and TRBJ1-5; D gene unclear. Trimming pared 5 bases from V and 3 bases from J, leaving 11 bases between. CDR1 is SEHNR, CDR2 FQNEAQ, per germline (reference sequence). The CDR3 loop spans 14 amino acids.

The sample holds many counts of this clonotype. The V call is TRBV19, the J call TRBJ2-2; 8 bases fit TRBD2. This CDR3 contains 17 residues. With V trimmed by 4 bases and J by 6 bases, 13 bases remained unmatched. Germline loops: CDR1 LNHDA, CDR2 SQIVND (reference sequence). CDR3 in amino acids: CASSTFPGTSYPGELFF. CDR3 bases: TGTGCCAGTAGTACCTTTCCAGGGACTAGTTACCCCGGGGAGCTGTTTTTT.

The table lists this clonotype with a few counts. The chain employs TRBV4-3 and TRBJ1-2; no clear D. In germline, CDR1 is LGHNA, CDR2 YSLEER. The V and J ends lost 4 bases and 2 bases respectively, with 14 bases between them. CDR3 size: 15 residues. CDR3 bases: TGCGCCAGCAGCCGAGGCGGCGCAGTGAACTATGGCTACACCTTC. Translated: CASSRGGAVNYGYTF.

Points on this clonotype: A read error may be the cause here, since a much bigger clone is one base away. The gene calls are TRBV6-5 and TRBJ1-4; D unresolved. The CDR3 contains 15 residues. Germline V gene lookup returns CDR1 MNHEY and CDR2 SVGAGI. Trimming took off 4 bases at V and 7 bases at J, with 16 bases between the two ends. The CDR3 DNA follows: TGTGCCAGCAGTTCTTACTTCGAGGAGGCTGAAAAACTGTTTTTT. Its translation is CASSSYFEEAEKLFF.

The chain recombines TRBV7-8 with TRBJ1-2, with D possibly TRBD1 on 6 matching bases. The CDR3 has 15 amino acids. The V end was cut by 4 bases, the J end by 10 bases, with 22 bases between. CDR1 SGHVS and CDR2 FQNEAQ come from the germline V gene. CDR3 in DNA: TGTGCCAGCAGCTCTCCAGGGGCAGGGTGGGGTGACTACACCTTC. Translated: CASSSPGAGWGDYTF.

This clonotype showed up just a few times. V gene TRBV9 combines with J gene TRBJ1-6, with D uncertain. The CDR3 length is 14 residues. V gave up 2 bases and J gave up 6 bases, with 9 bases separating them. CDR1 and CDR2 (germline): SGDLS, YYNGEE. The CDR3 region is CASSVADVNSPLHF. For the CDR3, the DNA is TGTGCCAGCAGCGTTGCGGATGTTAATTCACCCCTCCACTTT. The variable domain in full, with the rest retrieved from reference TRBV9 and TRBJ1-6, is DSGVTQTPKHLITATGQRVTLRCSPRSGDLSVYWYQQSLDQGLQFLIQYYNGEERAKGNILERFSAQQFPDLHSELNLSSLELGDSALYFCASSVADVNSPLHFGNGTRLTVT.

This clonotype was seen only a few times. The chain uses TRBV28 and TRBJ1-4; D might be TRBD1 (5 bases). Germline values: CDR1 MDHEN, CDR2 SYDVKM. Deletions cut 11 bases from V and 4 bases from J, with 20 bases between. The CDR3 loop spans 15 amino acids. The CDR3: CAHSSLRTINEKLFF. CDR3 DNA: TGTGCCCACAGTTCACTTAGGACAATTAATGAAAAACTGTTTTTT.

This clonotype has at least ten counts. The genes are TRBV20-1 and TRBJ2-1; D unclear. Trimming took 6 bases from V and 0 from J, leaving 18 bases between them. Germline loops: CDR1 DFQATT, CDR2 SNEGSKA (reference sequence). This CDR3 has 16 amino acids. The chain's CDR3 is CSATREAPSSYNEQFF. CDR3 DNA: TGCAGTGCCACCCGAGAGGCCCCAAGCTCCTACAATGAGCAGTTCTTC.

This clonotype has a count of ten or more. The chain combines TRBV10-3 with TRBJ2-5, with no clear D. In germline, CDR1 is ENHRY, CDR2 SYGVKD. The CDR3 sequence is 15 residues long. V lost 3 bases and J 0 bases, leaving 11 bases between the germline ends. The CDR3 sequence is CAISDPTEYQETQYF. DNA of the CDR3: TGTGCCATCAGTGATCCGACGGAATACCAAGAGACCCAGTACTTC.

The chain combines TRBV7-2 with TRBJ2-1; 7 bases line up with TRBD1. The CDR3 runs 15 residues. Per germline, CDR1 SGHTA and CDR2 FQGNSA. Unmatched junction bases numbered 18, after V lost 6 bases and J lost 13 bases. CDR3 sequence reads: CASRRPGTAKGTQFF. The CDR3 DNA sequence: TGTGCCAGCAGACGCCCCGGGACAGCCAAAGGGACCCAGTTCTTC.

In its sample, this clonotype was seen a few times. The V gene is TRBV12-3 or TRBV12-4, the J gene TRBJ1-2; no reliable D call. Trimming cost V 6 bases and J 8 bases, with 22 bases left between them. The CDR3 spans 15 residues. CDR3 sequence: CASRPRFWPSGGYTF. The CDR3 nucleotides are TGTGCCAGCAGGCCACGGTTCTGGCCTTCGGGGGGCTACACCTTC.

In its sample, this clonotype was seen many times. The chain recombines TRBV20-1 with TRBJ1-5; 8 bases agree with TRBD1. Trimming cost V 3 bases and J 2 bases; bases outside gene matches: 0. The CDR3 is 13 amino acids. Germline CDR1 is DFQATT and CDR2 is SNEGSKA (reference sequence). Here the CDR3 reads CSARTGGNQPQHF. CDR3 in DNA: TGCAGTGCTAGGACAGGGGGCAATCAGCCCCAGCATTTT.

The J gene is TRBJ1-2, the V gene TRBV2, with D unresolved. The length of the CDR3 is 17 residues. The germline V gene has CDR1 SNHLY and CDR2 FYNNEI. V was clipped by 3 bases and J by 7 bases, with 24 bases between them. The CDR3 is CASSESLADPEEGGYTF. For the CDR3, the DNA is TGTGCCAGCAGTGAGTCGTTGGCGGACCCAGAGGAGGGTGGCTACACCTTC. Combining the CDR3 with reference TRBV2 and TRBJ1-2 gives the whole variable domain EPEVTQTPSHQVTQMGQEVILRCVPISNHLYFYWYRQILGQKVEFLVSFYNNEISEKSEIFDDQFSVERPDGSNFTLKIRSTKLEDSAMYFCASSESLADPEEGGYTFGSGTRLTVV.

This clonotype turned up a few times. V usage is TRBV5-1 and J usage is TRBJ2-2; tentatively, D is TRBD1 or TRBD2 (5 bases each). Germline CDR1 SGHRS, CDR2 YFSETQ. This CDR3 contains 16 residues. Trimming removed 4 bases at V and 7 bases at J, with 20 bases between. The CDR3 here is CASSPVWGFRNGELFF. The DNA of the CDR3 is TGCGCCAGCAGCCCCGTCTGGGGGTTCAGGAACGGGGAGCTGTTTTTT.

This clonotype has a single count. A read error is possible here, since a much larger clone lies one base away. CDR3 DNA: TGTGCCAGCGGGGGATTACAGTTCCATGGCTACACCTTC. Protein: CASGGLQFHGYTF. The chain couples TRBV6-2 or TRBV6-3 to TRBJ1-2; TRBD1 might be the D (5 bases). The V end lost 8 bases, the J end lost 6 bases, and 16 bases lay between the germline ends. The CDR3 covers 13 residues. Germline-derived CDR1 and CDR2 are MNHEY and SVGEGT.

This clonotype showed up many times. This chain uses TRBV4-2 with TRBJ2-7; D possibly corresponds to TRBD1 (6 bases). Trimming took 0 bases from V and 3 from J, leaving 12 bases between them. The CDR3 consists of 15 residues. Germline loops: CDR1 LGHNA, CDR2 YNFKEQ. CDR3 bases: TGTGCCAGCAGCCAAGATAAACAGGGAGTCTACGAGCAGTACTTC. Protein sequence: CASSQDKQGVYEQYF.